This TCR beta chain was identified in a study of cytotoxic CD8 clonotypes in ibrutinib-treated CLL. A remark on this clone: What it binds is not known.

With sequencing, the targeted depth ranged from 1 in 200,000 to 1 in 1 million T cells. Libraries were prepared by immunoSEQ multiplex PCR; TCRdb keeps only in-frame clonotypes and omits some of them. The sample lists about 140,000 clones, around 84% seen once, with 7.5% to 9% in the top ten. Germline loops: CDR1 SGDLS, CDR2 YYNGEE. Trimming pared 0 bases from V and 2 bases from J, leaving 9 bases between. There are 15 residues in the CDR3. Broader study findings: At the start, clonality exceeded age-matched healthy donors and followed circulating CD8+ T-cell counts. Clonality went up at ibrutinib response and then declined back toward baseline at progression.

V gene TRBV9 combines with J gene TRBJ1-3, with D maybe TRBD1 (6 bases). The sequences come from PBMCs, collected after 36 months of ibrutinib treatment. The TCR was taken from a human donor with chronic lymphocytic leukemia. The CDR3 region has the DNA TGTGCCAGCAGCGTAGGTGGGGGCACTGGAAACACCATATATTTT. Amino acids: CASSVGGGTGNTIYF. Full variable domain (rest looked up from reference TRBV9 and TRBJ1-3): DSGVTQTPKHLITATGQRVTLRCSPRSGDLSVYWYQQSLDQGLQFLIQYYNGEERAKGNILERFSAQQFPDLHSELNLSSLELGDSALYFCASSVGGGTGNTIYFGEGSWLTVV.